The TCR beta chain described here comes from a study of blood T cell repertoires in COVID-19. Study overall: Material from acute and convalescent COVID-19 was sourced from the United States, Italy and Spain.

As handled by the study authors: Quantification of nucleated cells was approximated via reference gene primer amplification. Measured with immunoSEQ multiplex PCR; TCRdb has only the in-frame clones, and not every one. V, J and clone size reflect that table, while D and trimming were determined from the DNA. Among roughly 210,000 clones listed, about 88% were seen once. Deletions cut 6 bases from V and 0 bases from J, with 9 bases between. The CDR3 contains 14 residues. CDR1 is MDHEN and CDR2 is SYDVKM in the germline V gene. Sequencing used peripheral blood. The chain couples TRBV28 to TRBJ1-3, with D perhaps matching TRBD1 (5 bases). This sequence was found in a man in his 70s with acute or convalescent COVID-19. CDR3 bases: TGTGCCAGCAGCGGACACAACTCTGGAAACACCATATATTTT. Residues: CASSGHNSGNTIYF.